These 14 T cell receptor beta chains originate from one sample sequenced in a study of OX40 agonist ivuxolimab in advanced cancers. Receptor libraries were prepared by the immunoSEQ multiplex PCR assay. TCRdb's version of the immuneACCESS table is confined to in-frame rearrangements and falls short of the full clone set. An unresolved V gene accounts for under half of the shortfall where checked; the remainder is of unknown origin. This sample comprises more than 35,000 clones, approximately 90% of them detected only once. Clones ranked in the top ten supply over 0.55% of the sample. This specimen consisted of CD4+ or CD8+ T cells sorted from blood, obtained in a trial of the OX40 agonist ivuxolimab. Receptors were obtained from an adult with an advanced solid tumor such as melanoma, head and neck, liver or kidney cancer.

This chain joins TRBV7-2 and TRBJ1-6; TRBD1 aligns across 9 bases. The germline gives CDR1 SGHTA, CDR2 FQGNSA. Trimming cost V 8 bases and J 6 bases; bases outside gene matches: 5. There are 14 residues in the CDR3. CDR3 in DNA: TGTGCCAGCGGGTGGACAGGGGTTAATTCACCCCTCCACTTT. Translation: CASGWTGVNSPLHF.

This clone was observed a handful of times. V is TRBV6-5 and J is TRBJ1-5; D is perhaps TRBD1 (5 bases). From germline, CDR1 is MNHEY and CDR2 SVGAGI. Trimming took 6 bases from V and 5 from J, leaving 17 bases between them. CDR3 length: 15 residues. The CDR3 loop is CASSRVRALDQPQHF. For the CDR3, the DNA is TGTGCCAGCAGCAGGGTGAGGGCCCTTGATCAGCCCCAGCATTTT.

The rearrangement joins TRBV2 to TRBJ2-5, with D possibly being TRBD2 (5 bases). The germline V gene has CDR1 SNHLY and CDR2 FYNNEI. Trimming removed 3 bases from V and 4 bases from J, with 6 bases in between. This CDR3 has 12 residues. The CDR3 coding sequence is TGTGCCAGCAGTGAGAGGGTAGAGACCCAGTACTTC. Its protein is CASSERVETQYF.

This chain joins TRBV18 and TRBJ2-7; TRBD1 matches at 10 bases. CDR3 length equals 14 residues. J was trimmed by 7 bases and V by 6 bases; bases with no gene match: 9. CDR1 is KGHSH, CDR2 LQKENI, per germline. In nucleotides, the CDR3 is TGTGCCAGCTCTGCAGGACAGGGGGTGTGGGAGCAGTACTTC. This gives the protein CASSAGQGVWEQYF.

This clone was seen just once. The J gene is TRBJ2-3, the V gene TRBV6-6; D may be TRBD1 or TRBD2 (5 bases each). The CDR3 has 14 amino acids. With 2 bases removed from V and 0 bases from J, the gap between germline ends came to 6 bases. Per the germline V gene, CDR1 is MNHNY and CDR2 is SVGAGI (reference sequence). For the CDR3, the DNA is TGTGCCAGCAGTTACGGGGACAGCACAGATACGCAGTATTTT. Encoded protein: CASSYGDSTDTQYF.

The chain combines TRBV6-5 with TRBJ1-2; D remains ambiguous. This CDR3 has 12 amino acids. Trimming removed 5 bases at V and 2 bases at J, with 6 bases between. Germline CDR1 is MNHEY and CDR2 is SVGAGI. The CDR3 DNA reads TGTGCCAGCAGTATGGGGAACTATGGCTACACCTTC. Its protein is CASSMGNYGYTF.

As concerns this clone: The CDR3 does not close with the conserved phenylalanine or tryptophan, likely indicating a read error. The chain carries TRBV6-1 and TRBJ1-6, with D uncertain. The CDR3 sequence is 13 residues long. The V end lost 3 bases, the J end lost 10 bases, and 10 bases lay between the germline ends. CDR1 and CDR2 from the germline V gene are MNHNS and SASEGT. Here the CDR3 reads CASSDHSKSPLHL. DNA of the CDR3: TGTGCCAGCAGTGACCACAGCAAATCACCCCTCCACCTT.

The J gene is TRBJ2-3, the V gene TRBV7-2; D is undetermined. The V and J ends lost 5 bases and 6 bases respectively, with 9 bases between them. This CDR3 region has 12 residues. The germline CDR1 and CDR2 sequences are SGHTA and FQGNSA. The CDR3 loop reads CASSAPRDTQYF. The DNA of the CDR3 is TGTGCCAGCAGCGCCCCTAGGGATACGCAGTATTTT.

The chain combines TRBV11-2 with TRBJ2-3; unclear D gene. The V and J ends lost 5 bases and 2 bases respectively, with 17 bases between them. This CDR3 has 16 amino acids. Per germline, CDR1 SGHAT and CDR2 FQNNGV. The CDR3 DNA follows: TGTGCCAGCAGCCCGAGACTTTCAACCAACACAGATACGCAGTATTTT. It yields the protein CASSPRLSTNTDTQYF.

The rearrangement links TRBV6-1 to TRBJ1-1, with D uncertain. V lost 5 bases, J lost 1 base, and 11 bases lay in between. The germline CDR1 and CDR2 sequences are MNHNS and SASEGT. The CDR3 sequence is 14 residues long. The CDR3: CASSFSIGNTEAFF. The CDR3 bases are TGTGCCAGCAGTTTCTCGATTGGGAACACTGAAGCTTTCTTT.

The V and J genes are TRBV15 and TRBJ1-3; tentatively, D is TRBD1 (6 bases). Germline-derived CDR1 and CDR2 are LNHNV and YYDKDF (reference sequence). This CDR3 is built from 17 residues. V shed 3 bases and J shed 1 base, with 16 bases lying between them. CDR3 nucleotides: TGTGCCACCAGCAGGGATCGGAGGCAGGGGTCTGGAAACACCATATATTTT. This gives the protein CATSRDRRQGSGNTIYF. Full variable domain (remainder filled in from reference TRBV15 and TRBJ1-3): DAMVIQNPRYQVTQFGKPVTLSCSQTLNHNVMYWYQQKSSQAPKLLFHYYDKDFNNEADTPDNFQSRRPNTSFCFLDIRSPGLGDTAMYLCATSRDRRQGSGNTIYFGEGSWLTVV.

This clone was counted a few times. The CDR3 loop reads CASSLKGSASGGESYEQYF. The CDR3 DNA is TGTGCCAGCAGCTTAAAGGGGTCGGCTAGTGGGGGGGAGTCCTACGAGCAGTACTTC. The chain combines TRBV7-6 with TRBJ2-7; TRBD2 matches 7 bases. The V segment lost 2 bases and the J segment 1 base; nucleotides outside the gene matches: 17. CDR1 is SGHVS and CDR2 is FNYEAQ in the germline V gene. The CDR3 runs 19 residues. The entire variable domain, with the rest obtained from reference TRBV7-6 and TRBJ2-7, is as follows: GAGVSQSPRYKVTKRGQDVALRCDPISGHVSLYWYRQALGQGPEFLTYFNYEAQQDKSGLPNDRFSAERPEGSISTLTIQRTEQRDSAMYRCASSLKGSASGGESYEQYFGPGTRLTVT.

The chain uses TRBV6-1 and TRBJ2-6; no definite D call. The CDR3 is 16 amino acids. Germline CDR1 MNHNS, CDR2 SASEGT. Trimming shortened V by 3 bases and J by 1 base, and 10 bases separated the two germline ends. CDR3 DNA sequence: TGTGCCAGCAGTGACAACTCAATTTCTGGGGCCAACGTCCTGACTTTC. Protein product: CASSDNSISGANVLTF.

The chain uses TRBV4-3 and TRBJ2-7; no firm D call. This CDR3 spans 15 amino acids. The V and J ends lost 0 bases and 3 bases respectively, with 12 bases between them. Germline CDR1 LGHNA, CDR2 YSLEER. The CDR3 DNA reads as TGCGCCAGCAGCCAAGAATCGCAAGGTGGCTACGAGCAGTACTTC. It yields the protein CASSQESQGGYEQYF.